Presented here are 16 T cell receptor beta chains from one specimen sequenced in a study of T cell repertoires in cytomegalovirus infection (dated by TCRdb to 2018 to 2020). No antigen has been identified for these receptors. The label giving this sample's treatment or condition can be read as: in vitro stimulation with specific CMV peptide epitopes to enrich CMV-specific T cells. The data were produced on an Illumina HiSeq 1500. TCRdb itself trimmed the public reads at Q25 with fastp, ran MiXCR and retained productive beta chains. Merged by CDR3 protein, the rows form single entries marked with the most common genes and DNA. For this sample the table gives about 160,000 distinct CDR3 sequences, of which 20% to 25% were detected only once. The ten most abundant clones make up roughly 25% of the sample. The sequenced sample was CD8+ T cells from cultured PBMCs, obtained from culture after CMV antigen stimulation. The receptors shown here come from a human donor in good health (CMV status not recorded). Some clones in this sample may be carry-over from other donors' samples.

The CDR3 DNA follows: TGTGCCAGCAGTTTAGCGCTCGGGACAGGGGTTGAAAAACTGTTTTTT. This encodes CASSLALGTGVEKLFF. The V gene is TRBV27, the J gene TRBJ1-4; 10 bases align to TRBD1. The CDR3 runs to 16 residues. In germline, CDR1 is MNHEY, CDR2 SMNVEV (reference sequence). V gave up 2 bases and J gave up 7 bases; unmatched junction bases: 7.

The chain joins TRBV19 to TRBJ1-1, with D maybe TRBD1 (5 bases). Germline lookup yields CDR1 LNHDA and CDR2 SQIVND (reference sequence). The CDR3 is made up of 15 amino acids. Between the trimmed V and J ends, which lost 2 bases and 8 bases, there was a span of 18 bases. The CDR3 coding sequence is TGTGCCAGTAGTATATCCCCTGAGGAGGGGAGGGAAGCTTTCTTT. Its translation: CASSISPEEGREAFF. The full variable domain, rest sourced from reference TRBV19 and TRBJ1-1, is DGGITQSPKYLFRKEGQNVTLSCEQNLNHDAMYWYRQDPGQGLRLIYYSQIVNDFQKGDIAEGYSVSREKKESFPLTVTSAQKNPTAFYLCASSISPEEGREAFFGQGTRLTVV.

This clonotype occurred many times. The V gene is TRBV4-3, the J gene TRBJ2-5; D remains ambiguous. Trimming took 1 base from V and 1 from J, leaving 22 bases between them. The CDR3 has 19 amino acids. The germline gives CDR1 LGHNA, CDR2 YSLEER. The DNA of the CDR3 is TGCGCCAGCAGCCAAGTTTCGAAGACTCGCGACTCTCTCCAAGAGACCCAGTACTTC. Protein sequence: CASSQVSKTRDSLQETQYF.

This clonotype was detected a few times. The V call is TRBV7-2, the J call TRBJ2-2; 7 bases align to TRBD2. CDR1 and CDR2 (germline): SGHTA, FQGNSA. The CDR3 spans 17 residues. The junction had 7 bases not matched to a gene; V was cut back by 3 bases and J by 0 bases. The CDR3 DNA follows: TGTGCCAGCAGCTTGCGGGGGTCGACCACGAACACCGGGGAGCTGTTTTTT. It codes for CASSLRGSTTNTGELFF.

This chain links TRBV11-2 with TRBJ2-7; 8 bases agree with TRBD2. The V and J ends lost 1 base and 2 bases, in that order; junction bases with no gene match: 4. CDR3 length: 15 residues. Germline V lookup: CDR1 SGHAT, CDR2 FQNNGV. CDR3 protein: CASSLGGGYPYEQYF. The CDR3 DNA sequence: TGTGCCAGCAGCTTAGGCGGGGGGTACCCCTACGAGCAGTACTTC.

This clonotype was detected many times. V gene TRBV12-3 or TRBV12-4 combines with J gene TRBJ1-5; weak D call: TRBD1 (5 bases). The CDR3 length is 13 residues. The germline V and J ends were trimmed by 5 bases and 7 bases, with 12 bases remaining between them. In DNA, the CDR3 is TGTGCCAGCAGTAATCAGGGTTACCAGCCCCAGCATTTT. Translation: CASSNQGYQPQHF.

The chain joins TRBV4-3 to TRBJ2-3, with unresolved D. CDR1 and CDR2 (germline): LGHNA, YSLEER. V was trimmed by 4 bases and J by 2 bases, leaving 10 bases between them. CDR3 length equals 14 residues. The CDR3 DNA is TGCGCCAGCAGCCGGACCGGCACCACAGATACGCAGTATTTT. Protein product: CASSRTGTTDTQYF.

The CDR3, as DNA: TGCGCCAGCAGCCAGAGGCGACACCTCTACGAGCAGTACTTC. Translated: CASSQRRHLYEQYF. The V and J genes are TRBV4-1 and TRBJ2-7; D remains unclear. Germline lookup yields CDR1 MGHRA and CDR2 YSYEKL. Trimming pared 3 bases from V and 3 bases from J, leaving 12 bases between. This CDR3 region has 14 residues.

The genes are TRBV6-8 and TRBJ2-1; a possible D gene is TRBD1 (6 bases). Looked up from germline, CDR1 is MNHGY and CDR2 is SAAAGT. The CDR3 is 13 amino acids. V was trimmed by 8 bases and J by 5 bases, leaving 13 bases between them. The CDR3 sequence is CASERTENNEQFF. CDR3 nucleotide sequence: TGTGCCAGCGAAAGGACAGAGAACAATGAGCAGTTCTTC.

CDR3 loop: CASSLNRWTEAFF. CDR3 DNA sequence: TGTGCCAGCAGCTTAAACCGGTGGACTGAAGCTTTCTTT. The V call is TRBV7-2, the J call TRBJ1-1; the D is unclear. The V end lost 2 bases, the J end lost 5 bases, and 9 bases lay between the germline ends. The CDR3 has 13 amino acids. The germline V gene has CDR1 SGHTA and CDR2 FQGNSA.

This clonotype was recorded a few times. This chain joins TRBV4-1 and TRBJ1-4; D might be TRBD1 (5 bases). The germline V and J ends were trimmed by 2 bases and 4 bases, with 8 bases remaining between them. This CDR3 has 14 amino acids. Germline V lookup: CDR1 MGHRA, CDR2 YSYEKL. CDR3: CASSQTGRNEKLFF. The CDR3 nucleotides are TGCGCCAGCAGCCAAACAGGTCGTAATGAAAAACTGTTTTTT.

The chain joins TRBV7-2 to TRBJ1-1; D call uncertain. The V end was cut by 3 bases, the J end by 1 base, with 9 bases between. CDR1 SGHTA and CDR2 FQGNSA come from the germline V gene. The CDR3 has 14 residues. The CDR3, as DNA: TGTGCCAGCAGCTTTTTGGCCTCGAACACTGAAGCTTTCTTT. It translates to CASSFLASNTEAFF.

For the CDR3, the DNA is TGTGCCAGCAGCTTCCTCACTGACTATGGCTACACCTTC. This encodes CASSFLTDYGYTF. The chain combines TRBV7-2 with TRBJ1-2; D call uncertain. Looked up from germline, CDR1 is SGHTA and CDR2 is FQGNSA. V was shortened by 3 bases and J by 3 bases, with 8 bases between the two germline ends. The CDR3 runs 13 residues.

This clonotype showed up just a few times. The V call is TRBV6-2 or TRBV6-3, the J call TRBJ2-2, with a possible D match to TRBD2 (5 bases). Per germline, CDR1 MNHEY and CDR2 SVGEGT. The CDR3 sequence is 16 residues long. V dropped 5 bases and J dropped 2 bases, with 15 bases sitting between them. Here the CDR3 DNA reads TGTGCCAGCAGTCCCCGAGAGGGCGCAAACACCGGGGAGCTGTTTTTT. It specifies CASSPREGANTGELFF.

This clonotype occurred a few times. The genes are TRBV27 and TRBJ1-1; no reliable D call. The CDR3 is made up of 14 amino acids. Between the trimmed V and J ends, which lost 2 bases and 0 bases, there was a span of 7 bases. In germline, CDR1 is MNHEY, CDR2 SMNVEV (reference sequence). The CDR3 here is CASSLNTLNTEAFF. CDR3 nucleotide sequence: TGTGCCAGCAGTTTAAACACCCTGAACACTGAAGCTTTCTTT.

Only one count was recorded for this clonotype. V is TRBV12-3 or TRBV12-4 and J is TRBJ2-5; D gene unclear. V was shortened by 5 bases and J by 3 bases, with 16 bases between the two germline ends. This CDR3 region has 15 residues. In nucleotides, the CDR3 is TGTGCCAGCAGTGATCCGCGGACGGAGAAAGAGACCCAGTACTTC. Protein: CASSDPRTEKETQYF.